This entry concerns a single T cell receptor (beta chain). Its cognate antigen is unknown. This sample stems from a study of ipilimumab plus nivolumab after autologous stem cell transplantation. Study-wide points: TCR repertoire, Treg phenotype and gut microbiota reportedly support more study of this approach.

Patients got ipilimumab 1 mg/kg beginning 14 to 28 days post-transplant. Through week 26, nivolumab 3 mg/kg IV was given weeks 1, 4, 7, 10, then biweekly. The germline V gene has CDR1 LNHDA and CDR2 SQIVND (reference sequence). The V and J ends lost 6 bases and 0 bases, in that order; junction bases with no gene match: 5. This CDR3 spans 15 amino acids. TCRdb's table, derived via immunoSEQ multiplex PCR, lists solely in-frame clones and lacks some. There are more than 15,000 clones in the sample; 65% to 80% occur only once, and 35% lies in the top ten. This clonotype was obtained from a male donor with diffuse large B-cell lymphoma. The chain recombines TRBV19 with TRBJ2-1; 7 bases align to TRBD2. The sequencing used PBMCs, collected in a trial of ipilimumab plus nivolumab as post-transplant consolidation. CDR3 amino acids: CASRPSGASYNEQFF. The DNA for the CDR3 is TGTGCCAGTAGGCCAAGCGGGGCCTCCTACAATGAGCAGTTCTTC.